The 15 T cell receptor beta chains in this list originate from one sample, sequenced in a study of neurological immune-mediated disorders. MiXCR, applied by TCRdb to the 5' RACE reads, yields one record per CDR3 protein. The sample yields some 50,000 distinct CDR3 sequences, under 2% seen once. Input material: PBMCs. The receptor source for this set is a middle-aged woman with multiple sclerosis.

In its sample, this clonotype was seen a few times. The rearrangement uses TRBV5-1 and TRBJ2-2; 9 bases agree with TRBD2. The CDR3 consists of 17 residues. Trimming at V came to 4 bases and at J to 5 bases, leaving 12 bases not matched to a gene. Germline values: CDR1 SGHRS, CDR2 YFSETQ. CDR3 nucleotide sequence: TGCGCCAGCAGCACGCGGCCGGGACTAGCACGAACCGGGGAGCTGTTTTTT. Translating it yields CASSTRPGLARTGELFF.

This clonotype was seen repeatedly, ten times or more. The J gene is TRBJ2-7, the V gene TRBV20-1, with D possibly TRBD2 on 5 matching bases. Germline-derived CDR1 and CDR2 are DFQATT and SNEGSKA (reference sequence). V was trimmed by 0 bases and J by 6 bases, leaving 18 bases between them. CDR3 length: 15 amino acids. As DNA, the CDR3 is TGCAGTGCTAGAGATGGTACCTCAACGGGGAGCGAGCAGTACTTC. It encodes CSARDGTSTGSEQYF.

This clonotype was seen at least ten times. This sequence joins TRBV7-2 and TRBJ2-5; D is perhaps TRBD1 (6 bases). The CDR3 totals 13 residues. Trimming left V 3 bases short and J 4 bases short, with 9 bases between. Germline CDR1 reads SGHTA; CDR2 reads FQGNSA. The CDR3 DNA reads TGTGCCAGCAGCTTTAACAGGGCAGAGACCCAGTACTTC. Encoded protein: CASSFNRAETQYF.

This clonotype was counted at least ten times. The chain has TRBV20-1 and TRBJ2-2; TRBD1 matches at 7 bases. The CDR3 consists of 15 residues. V shed 4 bases and J 4 bases; nucleotides not matched to a gene: 9. Germline CDR1 is DFQATT and CDR2 is SNEGSKA (reference sequence). The DNA of the CDR3 is TGCAGTGCTACCCACAGGGGACCCACCACCGGGGAGCTGTTTTTT. This translates into CSATHRGPTTGELFF.

This clonotype was recorded at least ten times. The chain uses TRBV3-1 and TRBJ1-4; no clear D. Germline V gives CDR1 LGHDT, CDR2 YNNKEL (reference sequence). V was pared by 0 bases and J by 4 bases, with 15 bases between. CDR3 size: 17 residues. The CDR3 coding sequence is TGTGCCAGCAGCCAAGAGGAGGTGGATAGGGTTAATGAAAAACTGTTTTTT. Amino acids: CASSQEEVDRVNEKLFF.

Ten or more counts support this clonotype. This rearrangement joins TRBV5-1 to TRBJ2-1; 7 bases map to TRBD1. This CDR3 contains 14 residues. Germline CDR1 reads SGHRS; CDR2 reads YFSETQ. Unmatched junction bases numbered 6, after V lost 3 bases and J lost 6 bases. CDR3 DNA: TGCGCCAGCAGCTCCCCCTCAGGGGGCAATGAGCAGTTCTTC. Protein: CASSSPSGGNEQFF. Supplemented by reference TRBV5-1 and TRBJ2-1, the full variable domain reads KAGVTQTPRYLIKTRGQQVTLSCSPISGHRSVSWYQQTPGQGLQFLFEYFSETQRNKGNFPGRFSGRQFSNSRSEMNVSTLELGDSALYLCASSSPSGGNEQFFGPGTRLTVL.

This clonotype was detected ten times or more. This sequence joins TRBV11-3 and TRBJ2-1; D is unclear. V was pared by 3 bases and J by 5 bases, with 8 bases between. Germline V gene data show CDR1 as SGHNT and CDR2 as YENEEA. The CDR3 spans 13 residues. CDR3 DNA: TGTGCCAGCAGCTTCTCACAGAACAATGAGCAGTTCTTC. Protein: CASSFSQNNEQFF.

Many counts were recorded for this clonotype. The J gene is TRBJ1-4, the V gene TRBV29-1, with D perhaps TRBD1 (6 bases). Trimming shortened V by 6 bases and J by 6 bases, and 17 bases separated the two germline ends. The CDR3 totals 14 residues. CDR1 is SQVTM and CDR2 is ANQGSEA in the germline V gene. The DNA of the CDR3 is TGCAGCGTCGCAACTGGGGGCGCGGATGAAAAACTGTTTTTT. This sequence encodes CSVATGGADEKLFF.

This clonotype was seen many times. The CDR3, as DNA: TGTGCCAGCAGCGTAGTGCCGGCAGGGGAGCTGTTTTTT. It yields the protein CASSVVPAGELFF. The chain couples TRBV9 to TRBJ2-2, with no clear D. Germline assignment: CDR1 SGDLS and CDR2 YYNGEE. V was trimmed by 0 bases and J by 8 bases, leaving 8 bases between them. The CDR3 spans 13 residues.

This clonotype came up many times. The rearrangement joins TRBV5-1 to TRBJ1-1, with 7 bases fitting TRBD1. The germline V gene encodes CDR1 SGHRS and CDR2 YFSETQ. J was trimmed by 2 bases and V by 4 bases; bases with no gene match: 5. The CDR3 consists of 14 residues. The CDR3 reads CASSRGDSNTEAFF. The CDR3, as DNA: TGCGCCAGCAGCCGGGGGGACAGCAACACTGAAGCTTTCTTT.

This clonotype has ten or more counts. The chain combines TRBV20-1 with TRBJ2-3, with 9 bases that match TRBD2. The junction had 8 bases not matched to a gene; V was cut back by 0 bases and J by 4 bases. The CDR3 has 16 residues. Germline loops: CDR1 DFQATT, CDR2 SNEGSKA (reference sequence). The CDR3 DNA reads TGCAGTGCTAGAGATCTTGATAGCGGGGGTGCAGATACGCAGTATTTT. Protein sequence: CSARDLDSGGADTQYF.

This clonotype was seen many times. This chain uses TRBV3-1 with TRBJ2-3; D assignment may be TRBD1 or TRBD2 (5 bases each). The germline V gene encodes CDR1 LGHDT and CDR2 YNNKEL (reference sequence). V shed 1 base and J shed 3 bases, with 14 bases lying between them. CDR3 size: 16 residues. CDR3 nucleotides: TGTGCCAGCAGCCAAGGTAGGGGAGTAGGGACAGATACGCAGTATTTT. Amino acid sequence: CASSQGRGVGTDTQYF.

As regards this clonotype: This may arise from a read error, as a much more abundant clone is one base away. The chain employs TRBV20-1 and TRBJ2-7; D gene ambiguous. V lost 0 bases and J 2 bases, leaving 2 bases between the germline ends. In germline, CDR1 is DFQATT, CDR2 SNEGSKA (reference sequence). This CDR3 spans 11 amino acids. The CDR3 reads CSARDAYEQYV. As DNA, the CDR3 is TGCAGTGCTAGAGATGCCTACGAGCAGTACGTC.

This clonotype was picked up many times. The chain is built from TRBV19 and TRBJ2-3; 7 bases match TRBD2. In germline, CDR1 is LNHDA, CDR2 SQIVND (reference sequence). The CDR3 contains 13 residues. Trimming cost V 4 bases and J 4 bases; bases outside gene matches: 2. This chain's CDR3 is CASSKRDPDTQYF. DNA for the CDR3: TGTGCCAGTAGTAAGCGGGACCCAGATACGCAGTATTTT.

This clonotype has a count of ten or more. The CDR3 ends on some other residue instead of the conserved phenylalanine or tryptophan, so this is likely a read error. The chain carries TRBV7-2 and TRBJ2-5, with TRBD1 matching 8 bases. V was pared by 4 bases and J by 1 base, with 2 bases of the junction left unmatched. The CDR3 has 14 amino acids. CDR1 is SGHTA, CDR2 FQGNSA, per germline. The CDR3 DNA is TGTGCCAGCAGCTACAGGGGGAGCCAAGAGACCCAGTACTGC. This gives the protein CASSYRGSQETQYC.